The 8 T cell receptor beta chains listed next were all sequenced from one sample in a study of blood T cell repertoires in COVID-19. The table came from immunoSEQ multiplex PCR; TCRdb's copy has only in-frame clones and leaves some out. Of around 65,000 clones listed, 75% to 85% were seen once; the top ten hold approximately 50%. The sequencing sample was made of peripheral blood. The receptors come from a human donor in a cohort sampled during active COVID-19.

Points on this clone: A much larger clone differs from this one at a single base, so this may be a read error. The chain is built from TRBV7-2 and TRBJ2-7, with 7 bases aligning to TRBD1. From germline, CDR1 is SGHTA and CDR2 FQGNSA. This CDR3 region has 12 residues. The J segment lost 3 bases and the V segment lost 4 bases, leaving 0 bases of the junction unmatched. The chain's CDR3 is CASSWDSYEQYF. The CDR3 DNA reads TGTGCCAGCAGCTGGGACAGCTACGAGCAGTACTTC. Supplemented by reference TRBV7-2 and TRBJ2-7, the full variable domain reads GAGVSQSPSNKVTEKGKDVELRCDPISGHTALYWYRQSLGQGLEFLIYFQGNSAPDKSGLPSDRFSAERTGGSVSTLTIQRTQQEDSAVYLCASSWDSYEQYFGPGTRLTVT.

V and J are TRBV19 and TRBJ2-7, with D possibly matching TRBD1 (5 bases). Germline V gives CDR1 LNHDA, CDR2 SQIVND (reference sequence). This CDR3 is 15 amino acids long. Trimming left V 3 bases short and J 2 bases short, with 14 bases between. The CDR3, as DNA: TGTGCCAGTAGTATTGATGGGGCTGGCCCCTACGAGCAGTACTTC. Its protein is CASSIDGAGPYEQYF.

V gene TRBV7-9 combines with J gene TRBJ1-2; TRBD1 aligns across 9 bases. With 5 bases clipped from V and 7 bases from J, the junction kept 8 bases outside the gene matches. Germline V lookup: CDR1 SEHNR, CDR2 FQNEAQ (reference sequence). The CDR3 sequence is 14 residues long. CDR3 sequence: CASSTRDREVGYTF. Here the CDR3 DNA reads TGTGCCAGCAGCACTCGGGACAGGGAGGTTGGCTACACCTTC.

The J gene is TRBJ2-3, the V gene TRBV6-2 or TRBV6-3, with TRBD2 matching over 11 bases. The CDR3 sequence is 16 residues long. CDR1 MNHEY and CDR2 SVGEGT come from the germline V gene. The junction had 3 bases not matched to a gene; V was cut back by 2 bases and J by 2 bases. As DNA, the CDR3 is TGTGCCAGCAGTTACGGGACTAGCGGAGACACAGATACGCAGTATTTT. Protein product: CASSYGTSGDTDTQYF.

The chain links TRBV19 to TRBJ2-7; possible D gene TRBD2, 5 bases. Per germline, CDR1 LNHDA and CDR2 SQIVND (reference sequence). V lost 3 bases and J 10 bases, leaving 31 bases between the germline ends. The CDR3 is 18 amino acids. The CDR3 is CASSMGPGYGPKAPPQYF. The CDR3 region has the DNA TGTGCCAGTAGTATGGGCCCGGGATACGGCCCCAAGGCCCCTCCTCAGTACTTC.

The genes are TRBV5-1 and TRBJ1-3; 8 nucleotides align to TRBD1. Trimming at V came to 3 bases and at J to 3 bases, leaving 8 bases not matched to a gene. This CDR3 is built from 16 residues. In germline, CDR1 is SGHRS, CDR2 YFSETQ. CDR3 nucleotides: TGCGCCAGCAGCTGGTCGTTAGGACAGGGTGGAAACACCATATATTTT. It specifies CASSWSLGQGGNTIYF.

V and J are TRBV7-9 and TRBJ1-1; maybe TRBD1 (5 bases). Trimming took off 6 bases at V and 1 base at J, with 9 bases between the two ends. This CDR3 contains 13 residues. Germline V lookup: CDR1 SEHNR, CDR2 FQNEAQ (reference sequence). CDR3 loop: CASRPGENTEAFF. Written as DNA, the CDR3 is TGTGCCAGCAGACCGGGGGAGAACACTGAAGCTTTCTTT.

Worth noting for this clone: Its ends do not fully match the called genes, so a read error is possible. The V gene is TRBV28, the J gene TRBJ2-1, with TRBD1 identical over 12 bases. From germline, CDR1 is MDHEN and CDR2 SYDVKM. This CDR3 has 15 amino acids. CDR3 coding DNA: TGTGCCAGCAGTTTGGCCGGGACAGGGGGCAATGGGCAGTTCTTC. Translation gives CASSLAGTGGNGQFF. Based on the CDR3 plus reference TRBV28 and TRBJ2-1, the full variable domain is DVKVTQSSRYLVKRTGEKVFLECVQDMDHENMFWYRQDPGLGLRLIYFSYDVKMKEKGDIPEGYSVSREKKERFSLILESASTNQTSMYLCASSLAGTGGNGQFFGPGTRLTVL.